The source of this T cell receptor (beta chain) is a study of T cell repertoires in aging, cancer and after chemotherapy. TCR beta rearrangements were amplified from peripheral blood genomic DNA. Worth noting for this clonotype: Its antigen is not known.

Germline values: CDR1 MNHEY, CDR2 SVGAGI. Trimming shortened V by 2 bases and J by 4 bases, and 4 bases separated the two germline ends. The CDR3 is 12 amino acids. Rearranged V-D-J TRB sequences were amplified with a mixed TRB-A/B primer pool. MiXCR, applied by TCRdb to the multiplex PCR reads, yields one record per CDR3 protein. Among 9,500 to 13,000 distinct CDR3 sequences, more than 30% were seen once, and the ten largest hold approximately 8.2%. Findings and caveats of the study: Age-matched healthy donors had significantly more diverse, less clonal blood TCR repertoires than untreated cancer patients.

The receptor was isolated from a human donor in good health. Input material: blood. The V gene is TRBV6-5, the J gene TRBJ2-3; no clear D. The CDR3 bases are TGTGCCAGCAGTTACGGTTCAGATACGCAGTATTTT. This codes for CASSYGSDTQYF.